This TCR beta chain came from a study of blood T cell repertoires in COVID-19. The Seattle site enrolled patients during active infection and followed them longitudinally. Trimming cost V 1 base and J 6 bases, with 7 bases left between them. The CDR3 is 13 residues long. The germline gives CDR1 LNHDA, CDR2 SQIVND (reference sequence). Method: immunoSEQ multiplex PCR; TCRdb's copy keeps in-frame clones and lacks some. The table lists about 120,000 clones, around 85% of them singletons. The clonotype originates from a man aged 25 to 40 with COVID-19, enrolled during active disease. This chain links TRBV19 with TRBJ2-1; D gene ambiguous. The source material was peripheral blood. CDR3 region: CASSIGTFNEQFF. The CDR3 nucleotides read TGTGCCAGTAGTATAGGAACATTCAATGAGCAGTTCTTC.